This T cell receptor beta chain derives from a study of cytomegalovirus exposure and HLA in healthy donors. Primers for the PCR totalled 60 Vbeta and 13 Jbeta. The assay was immunoSEQ multiplex PCR, and TCRdb's table has in-frame clones only and misses some. The profile shows roughly 43,000 clones, roughly 77% of them singletons. The CDR3 is 13 amino acids. Losses at the gene ends were 7 bases for V and 4 bases for J; bases not matched to a gene: 6. From germline, CDR1 is MNHNY and CDR2 SVGAGI (reference sequence). Sequencing was carried out using PBMCs. This TCR was sampled from a man between 25 and 39 years old in good health and CMV-seronegative. The chain is built from TRBV6-6 and TRBJ1-2, with 7 bases matching TRBD1. The CDR3 DNA sequence: TGTGCCAGCAACCCCCGACAGGGCTATGGCTACACCTTC. It specifies CASNPRQGYGYTF.